This TCR beta chain comes out of a study of siplizumab effects on memory and regulatory T cells. Study-wide results and caveats: Confirmatory evidence of suppressive function in proliferating siplizumab-culture Tregs was not obtained. Apparently more diverse than memory cells, naive T cells also seemed major alloresponse contributors.

Regarding this clone: Its target is not known.

The trim removed 8 bases at V and 3 bases at J, leaving 2 bases unmatched. Germline CDR1 is LGHNT and CDR2 is FRNRAP. The CDR3 sequence is 13 residues long. Method: immunoSEQ multiplex PCR; TCRdb's copy keeps in-frame clones and lacks some. This sample yields 87,000 or so clones, of which 85% to 90% are seen a single time; around 15% belongs to the top ten. The clonotype originates from a human donor in good health. This chain links TRBV12-5 with TRBJ2-1, with 9 bases identical to TRBD2. Sequencing was performed on CD4+ T cells sorted from blood. For the CDR3, the DNA is TGTGCTAGTAGGACTAGCGACTACAATGAGCAGTTCTTC. As protein: CASRTSDYNEQFF.